Shown below are 5 T cell receptor beta chains from a single sample sequenced in a study of beta chain features in type 1 diabetes. Whole-study findings and limits: Shortening of TCRB CDR3s, moderate but significant, appeared in all four CD4+ subsets of Type 1 diabetes patients.

Their cognate antigens are unknown. The authors reverse transcribed all of the isolated RNA, so sequencing captured expressed TCRB transcripts. This table comes from immunoSEQ multiplex PCR, and its TCRdb copy is limited to in-frame clones, with some not included. The sample lists 300,000 to 400,000 clones; over 7% were seen once. Sequenced: central memory CD4+ T cells from blood. The receptor set was obtained from a man aged 25 to 40 with type 1 diabetes.

This clone has a handful of counts. At the DNA level, this CDR3 is encoded by other sequences in the same sample as well. The rearrangement links TRBV15 to TRBJ1-4; D may be TRBD1 (6 bases). The CDR3 is 14 residues long. V lost 2 bases, J lost 3 bases, and 7 bases lay in between. The germline V gene has CDR1 LNHNV and CDR2 YYDKDF (reference sequence). In DNA form, the CDR3 reads TGTGCCACCAGCAGACAGGGGTCTAATGAAAAACTGTTTTTT. Translation: CATSRQGSNEKLFF.

Comments on this clone: This could be a read error, since a much larger clone is one nucleotide away. The chain employs TRBV2 and TRBJ1-2, with a possible D match to TRBD1 (6 bases). Germline assignment: CDR1 SNHLY and CDR2 FYNNEI. V was trimmed by 6 bases and J by 1 base, leaving 9 bases between them. The CDR3 totals 13 residues. The CDR3 DNA follows: TGTGCCAGCAGACAGGACAGTAACTATGGCTACACCTTC. It codes for CASRQDSNYGYTF.

This clone turned up a few times. This sequence joins TRBV11-2 and TRBJ2-7, with D perhaps TRBD1 (5 bases). The ends were cut back, 5 bases at V and 2 bases at J, with 10 bases in the middle. CDR1 SGHAT and CDR2 FQNNGV come from the germline V gene. CDR3 length: 13 residues. CDR3 amino acids: CASSPTGPYEQYF. The CDR3 region has the DNA TGTGCCAGCAGCCCTACAGGACCCTACGAGCAGTACTTC.

This clone was detected only a few times. The V and J genes are TRBV27 and TRBJ1-1, with a tentative D call TRBD1 (6 bases). V was pared by 7 bases and J by 1 base, with 13 bases between. The CDR3 has 14 amino acids. In germline, CDR1 is MNHEY, CDR2 SMNVEV (reference sequence). The chain's CDR3 is CASMTGGGNTEAFF. Here the CDR3 DNA reads TGTGCCAGCATGACAGGAGGTGGGAACACTGAAGCTTTCTTT.

The chain uses TRBV7-2 and TRBJ1-5, with 8 bases aligning to TRBD1. This CDR3 has 16 amino acids. The V segment lost 4 bases and the J segment 2 bases; nucleotides outside the gene matches: 7. CDR1 and CDR2 (germline): SGHTA, FQGNSA. CDR3 region: CASSSLPGQGNQPQHF. The CDR3 DNA reads TGTGCCAGCAGCTCACTTCCGGGACAGGGCAATCAGCCCCAGCATTTT. Complete variable domain (other parts from reference TRBV7-2 and TRBJ1-5): GAGVSQSPSNKVTEKGKDVELRCDPISGHTALYWYRQSLGQGLEFLIYFQGNSAPDKSGLPSDRFSAERTGGSVSTLTIQRTQQEDSAVYLCASSSLPGQGNQPQHFGDGTRLSIL.